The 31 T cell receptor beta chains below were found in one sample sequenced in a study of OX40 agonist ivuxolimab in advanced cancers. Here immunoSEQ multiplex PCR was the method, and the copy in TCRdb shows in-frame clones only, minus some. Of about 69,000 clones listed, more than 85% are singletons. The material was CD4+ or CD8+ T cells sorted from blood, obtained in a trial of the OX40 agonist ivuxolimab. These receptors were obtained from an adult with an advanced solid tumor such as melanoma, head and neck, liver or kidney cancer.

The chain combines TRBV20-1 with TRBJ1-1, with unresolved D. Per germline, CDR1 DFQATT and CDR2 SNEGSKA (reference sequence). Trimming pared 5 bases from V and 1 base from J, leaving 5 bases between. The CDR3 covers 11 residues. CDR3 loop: CSAVQNTEAFF. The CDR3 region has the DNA TGCAGTGCTGTCCAGAACACTGAAGCTTTCTTT.

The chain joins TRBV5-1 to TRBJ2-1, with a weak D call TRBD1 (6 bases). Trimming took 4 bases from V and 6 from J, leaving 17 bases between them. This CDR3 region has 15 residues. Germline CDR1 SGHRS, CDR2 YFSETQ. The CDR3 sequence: CASSPTLGTFNEQFF. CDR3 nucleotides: TGCGCCAGCAGCCCCACCCTTGGGACATTCAATGAGCAGTTCTTC.

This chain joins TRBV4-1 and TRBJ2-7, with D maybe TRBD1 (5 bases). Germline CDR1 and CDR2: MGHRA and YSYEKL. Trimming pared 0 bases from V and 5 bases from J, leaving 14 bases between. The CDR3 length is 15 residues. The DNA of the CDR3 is TGCGCCAGCAGCCAAGAGCAGGGCCTTTTGAACGAGCAGTACTTC. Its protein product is CASSQEQGLLNEQYF.

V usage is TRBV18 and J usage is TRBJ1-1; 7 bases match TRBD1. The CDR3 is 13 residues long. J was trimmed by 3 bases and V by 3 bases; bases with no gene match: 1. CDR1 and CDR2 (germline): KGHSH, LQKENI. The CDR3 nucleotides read TGTGCCAGCTCACCCGACAGGGACACTGAAGCTTTCTTT. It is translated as CASSPDRDTEAFF.

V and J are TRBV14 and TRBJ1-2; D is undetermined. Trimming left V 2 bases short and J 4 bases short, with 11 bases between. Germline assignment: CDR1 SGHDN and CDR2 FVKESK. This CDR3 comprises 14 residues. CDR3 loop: CASSQILGVYGYTF. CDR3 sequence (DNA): TGTGCCAGCAGCCAAATTTTGGGAGTCTATGGCTACACCTTC.

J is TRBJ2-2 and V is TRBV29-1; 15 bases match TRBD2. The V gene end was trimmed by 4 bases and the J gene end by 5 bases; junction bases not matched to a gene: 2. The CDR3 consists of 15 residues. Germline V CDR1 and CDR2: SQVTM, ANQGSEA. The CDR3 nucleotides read TGCAGCGTTGGGGGACTAGCGGGAGGAACCGGGGAGCTGTTTTTT. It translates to CSVGGLAGGTGELFF.

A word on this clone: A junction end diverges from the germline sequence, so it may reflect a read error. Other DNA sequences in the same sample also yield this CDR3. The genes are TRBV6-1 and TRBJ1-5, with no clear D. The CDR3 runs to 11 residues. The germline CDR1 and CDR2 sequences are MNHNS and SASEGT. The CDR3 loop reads CASRTTLRQHF. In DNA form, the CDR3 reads TGTGCTAGCAGGACTACCCTCCGCCAGCATTTT.

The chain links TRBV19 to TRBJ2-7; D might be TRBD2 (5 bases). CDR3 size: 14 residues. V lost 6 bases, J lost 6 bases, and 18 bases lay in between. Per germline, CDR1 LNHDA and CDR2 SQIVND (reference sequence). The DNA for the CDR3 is TGTGCCAGTAGGGGTAGCGAGAATAGTCCCGAGCAGTACTTC. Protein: CASRGSENSPEQYF.

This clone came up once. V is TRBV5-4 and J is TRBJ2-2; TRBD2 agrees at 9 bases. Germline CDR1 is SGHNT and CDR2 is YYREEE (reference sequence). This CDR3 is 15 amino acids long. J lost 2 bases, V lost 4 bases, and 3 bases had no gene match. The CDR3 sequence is CASSSGRYNTGELFF. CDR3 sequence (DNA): TGTGCCAGCAGCAGCGGGAGGTATAACACCGGGGAGCTGTTTTTT.

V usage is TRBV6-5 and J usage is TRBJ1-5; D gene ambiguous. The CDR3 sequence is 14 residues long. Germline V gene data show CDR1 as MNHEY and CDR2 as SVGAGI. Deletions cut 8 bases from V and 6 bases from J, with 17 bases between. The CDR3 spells CASRLGGPGQPQHF. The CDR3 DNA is TGTGCCAGCCGTCTCGGTGGTCCCGGTCAGCCCCAGCATTTT.

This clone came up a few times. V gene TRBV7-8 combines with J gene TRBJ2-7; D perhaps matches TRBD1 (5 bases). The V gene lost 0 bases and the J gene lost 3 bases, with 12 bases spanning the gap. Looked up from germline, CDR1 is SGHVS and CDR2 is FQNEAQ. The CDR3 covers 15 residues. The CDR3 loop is CASSLANRLVYEQYF. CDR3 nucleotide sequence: TGTGCCAGCAGCTTAGCGAACAGGTTGGTCTACGAGCAGTACTTC.

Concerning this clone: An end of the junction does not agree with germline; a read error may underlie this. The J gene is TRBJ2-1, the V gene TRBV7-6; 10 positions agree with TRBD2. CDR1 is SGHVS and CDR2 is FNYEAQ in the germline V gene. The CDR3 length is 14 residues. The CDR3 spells CASSVAGGYNEQFF. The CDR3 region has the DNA TGTGCCAGCAGCGTAGCGGGAGGTTACAATGAGCAGTTCTTC.

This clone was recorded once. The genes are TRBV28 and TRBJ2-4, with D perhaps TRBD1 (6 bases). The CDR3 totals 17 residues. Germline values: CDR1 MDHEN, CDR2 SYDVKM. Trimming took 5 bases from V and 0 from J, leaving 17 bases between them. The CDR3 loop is CASSLDWGRGAKNIQYF. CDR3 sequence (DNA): TGTGCCAGCAGTCTTGACTGGGGGCGAGGAGCCAAAAACATTCAGTACTTC.

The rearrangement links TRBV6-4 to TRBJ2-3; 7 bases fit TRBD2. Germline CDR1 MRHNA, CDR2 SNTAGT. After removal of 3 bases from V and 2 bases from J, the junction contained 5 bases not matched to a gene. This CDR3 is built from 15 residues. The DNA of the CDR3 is TGTGCCAGCAGTGAGGACGGGAGGACCACAGATACGCAGTATTTT. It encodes CASSEDGRTTDTQYF.

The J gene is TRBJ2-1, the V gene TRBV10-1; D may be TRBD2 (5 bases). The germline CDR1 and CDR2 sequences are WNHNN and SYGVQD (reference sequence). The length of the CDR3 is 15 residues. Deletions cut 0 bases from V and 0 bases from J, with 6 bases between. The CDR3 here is CASSESGSSYNEQFF. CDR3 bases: TGCGCCAGCAGTGAGTCAGGGAGCTCCTACAATGAGCAGTTCTTC.

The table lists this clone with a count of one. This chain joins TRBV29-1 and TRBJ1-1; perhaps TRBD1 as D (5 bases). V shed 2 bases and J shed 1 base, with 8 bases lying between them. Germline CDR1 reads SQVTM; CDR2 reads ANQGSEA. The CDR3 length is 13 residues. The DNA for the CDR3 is TGCAGCGTTGAAAACGGGGGGAACACTGAAGCTTTCTTT. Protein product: CSVENGGNTEAFF.

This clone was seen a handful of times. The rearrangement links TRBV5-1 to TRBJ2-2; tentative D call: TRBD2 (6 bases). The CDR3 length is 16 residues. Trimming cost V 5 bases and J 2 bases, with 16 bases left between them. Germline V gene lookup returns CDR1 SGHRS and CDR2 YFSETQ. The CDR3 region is CASSNGEARNTGELFF. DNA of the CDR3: TGCGCCAGCAGTAACGGGGAGGCCCGAAACACCGGGGAGCTGTTTTTT.

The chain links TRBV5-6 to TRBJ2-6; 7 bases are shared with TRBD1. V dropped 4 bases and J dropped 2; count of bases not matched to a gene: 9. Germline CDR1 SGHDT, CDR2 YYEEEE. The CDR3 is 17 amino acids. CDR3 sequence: CASSPGTARPGANVLTF. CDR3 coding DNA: TGTGCCAGCAGCCCCGGGACAGCCCGACCTGGGGCCAACGTCCTGACTTTC.

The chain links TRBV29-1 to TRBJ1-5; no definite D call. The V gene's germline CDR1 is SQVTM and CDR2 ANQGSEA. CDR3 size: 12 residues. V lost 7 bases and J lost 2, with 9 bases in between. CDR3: CSALAGNQPQHF. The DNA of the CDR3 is TGCAGCGCACTCGCGGGCAATCAGCCCCAGCATTTT.

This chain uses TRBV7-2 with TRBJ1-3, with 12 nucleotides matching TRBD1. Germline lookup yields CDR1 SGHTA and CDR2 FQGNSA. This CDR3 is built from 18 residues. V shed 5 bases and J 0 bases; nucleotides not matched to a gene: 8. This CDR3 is CASSKSRDRGLSGNTIYF. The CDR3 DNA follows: TGTGCCAGCAGCAAGTCCCGGGACAGGGGGCTCTCTGGAAACACCATATATTTT.

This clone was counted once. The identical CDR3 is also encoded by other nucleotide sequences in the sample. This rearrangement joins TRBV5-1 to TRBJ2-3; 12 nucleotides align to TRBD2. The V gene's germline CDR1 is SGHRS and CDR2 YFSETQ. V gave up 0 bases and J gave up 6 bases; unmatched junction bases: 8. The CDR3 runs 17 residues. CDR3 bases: TGCGCCAGCAGCTTGGGGCTAGCGGGAGGGCCGGGGGATACGCAGTATTTT. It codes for CASSLGLAGGPGDTQYF.

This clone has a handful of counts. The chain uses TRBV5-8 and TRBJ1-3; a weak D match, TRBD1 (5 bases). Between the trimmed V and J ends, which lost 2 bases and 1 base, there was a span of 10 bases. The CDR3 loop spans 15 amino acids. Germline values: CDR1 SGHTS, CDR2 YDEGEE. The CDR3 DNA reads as TGTGCCAGCAGCTTCCCAGGGTTTTCTGGAAACACCATATATTTT. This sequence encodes CASSFPGFSGNTIYF.

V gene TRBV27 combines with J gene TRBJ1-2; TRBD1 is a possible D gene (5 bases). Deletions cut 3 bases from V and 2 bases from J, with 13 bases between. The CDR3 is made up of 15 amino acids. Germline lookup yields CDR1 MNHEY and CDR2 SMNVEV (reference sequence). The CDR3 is CASSFLPGANYGYTF. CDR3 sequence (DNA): TGTGCCAGCAGTTTCCTCCCCGGGGCCAACTATGGCTACACCTTC.

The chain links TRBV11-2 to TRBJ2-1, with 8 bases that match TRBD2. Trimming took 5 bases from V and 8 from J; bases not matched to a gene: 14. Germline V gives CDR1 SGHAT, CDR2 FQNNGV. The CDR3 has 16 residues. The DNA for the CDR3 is TGTGCCAGCAGCCAAGGGCTAGCGGGCATAGGGCATGAGCAGTTCTTC. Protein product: CASSQGLAGIGHEQFF.

The CDR3 nucleotides are TGTGCCAGCAGCTTGGGACTAGATTACAATGAGCAGTTCTTC. Amino acid sequence: CASSLGLDYNEQFF. V usage is TRBV5-4 and J usage is TRBJ2-1, with a tentative D call TRBD2 (6 bases). V lost 0 bases and J 4 bases, leaving 8 bases between the germline ends. Germline V CDR1 and CDR2: SGHNT, YYREEE (reference sequence). This CDR3 is built from 14 residues.

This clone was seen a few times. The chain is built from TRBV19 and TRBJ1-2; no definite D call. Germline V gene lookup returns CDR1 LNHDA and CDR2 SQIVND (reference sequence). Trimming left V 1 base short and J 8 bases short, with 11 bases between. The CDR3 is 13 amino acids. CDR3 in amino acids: CASSIGRNKGYTF. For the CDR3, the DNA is TGTGCCAGTAGTATAGGAAGGAATAAGGGCTACACCTTC. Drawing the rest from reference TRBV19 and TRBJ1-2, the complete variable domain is DGGITQSPKYLFRKEGQNVTLSCEQNLNHDAMYWYRQDPGQGLRLIYYSQIVNDFQKGDIAEGYSVSREKKESFPLTVTSAQKNPTAFYLCASSIGRNKGYTFGSGTRLTVV.

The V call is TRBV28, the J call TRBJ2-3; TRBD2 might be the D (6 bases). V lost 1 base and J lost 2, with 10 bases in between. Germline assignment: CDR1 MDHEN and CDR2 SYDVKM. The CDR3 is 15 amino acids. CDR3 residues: CASSLSGSLTDTQYF. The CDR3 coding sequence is TGTGCCAGCAGTTTATCCGGGAGTCTCACAGATACGCAGTATTTT.

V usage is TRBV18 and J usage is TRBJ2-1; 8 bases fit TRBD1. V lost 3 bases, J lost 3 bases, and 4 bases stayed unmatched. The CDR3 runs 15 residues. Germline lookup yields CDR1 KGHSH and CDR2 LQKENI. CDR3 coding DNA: TGTGCCAGCTCACCGAGGGACAGGTTCTACAATGAGCAGTTCTTC. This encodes CASSPRDRFYNEQFF.

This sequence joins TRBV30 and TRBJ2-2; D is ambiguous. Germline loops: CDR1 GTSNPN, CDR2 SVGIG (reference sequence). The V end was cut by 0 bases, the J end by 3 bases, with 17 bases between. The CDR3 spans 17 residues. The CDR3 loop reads CAWSVTEPKRDTGELFF. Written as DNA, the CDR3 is TGTGCCTGGAGTGTTACGGAGCCCAAAAGGGACACCGGGGAGCTGTTTTTT.

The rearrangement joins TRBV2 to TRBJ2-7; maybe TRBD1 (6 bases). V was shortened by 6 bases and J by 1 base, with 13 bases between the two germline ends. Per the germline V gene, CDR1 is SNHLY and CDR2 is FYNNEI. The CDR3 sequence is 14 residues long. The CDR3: CASRQGQGSYEQYF. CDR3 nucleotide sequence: TGTGCCAGCAGACAGGGCCAGGGTTCCTACGAGCAGTACTTC.

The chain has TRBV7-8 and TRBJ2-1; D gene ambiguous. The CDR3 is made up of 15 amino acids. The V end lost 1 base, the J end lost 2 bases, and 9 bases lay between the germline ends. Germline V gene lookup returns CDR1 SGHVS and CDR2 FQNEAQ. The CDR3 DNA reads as TGTGCCAGCAGCTTAGAACAGCAGACCTACAATGAGCAGTTCTTC. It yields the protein CASSLEQQTYNEQFF.